The rows below give T cell receptor beta chains drawn from one sample of a study of OX40 agonist ivuxolimab in advanced cancers. Some clones are missing from TCRdb's copy, which holds only in-frame ones; the method was immunoSEQ multiplex PCR. The repertoire consists of about 75,000 clones, with about 86% occurring once and the leading ten covering roughly 7.3%. The sequencing used CD4+ or CD8+ T cells sorted from blood, collected in a trial of the OX40 agonist ivuxolimab. All receptors derive from an adult with an advanced solid tumor such as melanoma, head and neck, liver or kidney cancer. The CDR3 runs from the conserved cysteine through the conserved F or W. Each record gives: V gene, J gene, clone size, D gene, CDR3 DNA, CDR3 protein. The D gene is left open where the match is weak. Where a row states a size, it is once, few, many or the class of an expanded clone; other rows omit it.

TRBV11-2	TRBJ2-7	-	-	TGTGCCAGCAGCTCGGGACAATCCTACGAGCAGTACTTC	CASSSGQSYEQYF
TRBV9	TRBJ2-3	-	-	TGTGCCAGCAGCGTAGCTGGCAGGGGAGGAGTAGATACGCAGTATTTT	CASSVAGRGGVDTQYF
TRBV5-1	TRBJ2-7	-	TRBD1	TGCGCCAGCAGCTTGGGGCGGACAGGGGGCGTCTACGAGCAGTACTTC	CASSLGRTGGVYEQYF
TRBV5-4	TRBJ2-5	-	-	TGTGCCAGCAGCCCCCTCGAGGGGGGGCGTCTTCTGGAGACCCAGTACTTC	CASSPLEGGRLLETQYF
TRBV11-2	TRBJ2-3	once	TRBD2	TGTGCCAGCAGCTTAGGACTAGCGACTAGCACAGATACGCAGTATTTT	CASSLGLATSTDTQYF
TRBV6-5	TRBJ1-5	-	-	TGTGCCAGCAGTTACTGGGGGGACGGGCAACAGCCCCAGCATTTT	CASSYWGDGQQPQHF
TRBV14	TRBJ2-5	-	-	TGTGCCAGCAGCCTTCGGTTTGAGGGGACCCAGTACTTC	CASSLRFEGTQYF
TRBV7-9	TRBJ2-3	-	-	TGTGCCAGCAGCTCGTACGATACGCAGTATTTT	CASSSYDTQYF
TRBV25-1	TRBJ1-6	-	-	TGTGCCAGCAGTGAAGCAGGGCTGTCCTATAATTCACCCCTCCACTTT	CASSEAGLSYNSPLHF
TRBV28	TRBJ1-5	-	TRBD1	TGTGCCAGCAGTTTATTCGGGACAGGGGGCAGAGGCAATCAGCCCCAGCATTTT	CASSLFGTGGRGNQPQHF
TRBV5-1	TRBJ1-1	-	-	TGCGCCAGCAGCTTAGCAGGCTCCAACACTGAAGCTTTCTTT	CASSLAGSNTEAFF
TRBV9	TRBJ2-7	-	TRBD2	TGTGCCAGCAGCGTAGGAGTCCTAGCGGGAGGGTACGAGCAGTACTTC	CASSVGVLAGGYEQYF
TRBV5-5	TRBJ2-1	-	TRBD1	TGTGCCAGCAGCGCCGGGACAGGGGGGTACAATGAGCAGTTCTTC	CASSAGTGGYNEQFF
TRBV29-1	TRBJ2-7	-	-	TGCAGCGTTGAGATTTTGGGAGACGAGCAGTACTTC	CSVEILGDEQYF
TRBV6-6	TRBJ2-7	-	-	TGTGCCAGCAGTTACGAATTTGGGCGGGCCTACGAGCAGTACTTC	CASSYEFGRAYEQYF
TRBV4-2	TRBJ2-1	-	TRBD2	TGTGCCAGCAGCCAAGGGACTAGCGGGGGGGCCAAGGGTGAGCAGTTCTTC	CASSQGTSGGAKGEQFF
TRBV11-3	TRBJ2-2	-	TRBD2	TGTGCCAGCAGCGACATAGCGGGCACCGGGGAGCTGTTTTTT	CASSDIAGTGELFF
TRBV5-6	TRBJ2-5	once	TRBD2	TGTGCCAGCAGCTCCGGACTAGCGCAGAAGGGGACCCAGTACTTC	CASSSGLAQKGTQYF
TRBV7-9	TRBJ1-1	-	-	TGTGCCAGCAGCTTAGGGGATGCAGCTTTCTTT	CASSLGDAAFF
TRBV29-1	TRBJ1-4	-	-	TGCAGCGTCCTGGCTCAGGGCGAAAAACTGTTTTTT	CSVLAQGEKLFF
TRBV6-6	TRBJ2-2	-	-	TGTGCCAGCAGTTACTCTTTAGGTGCCGGGGAGCTGTTTTTT	CASSYSLGAGELFF
TRBV7-9	TRBJ2-3	-	TRBD2	TGTGCCAGCAGCTTAATACCGGGGGGGACAGATACGCAGTATTTT	CASSLIPGGTDTQYF
TRBV4-1	TRBJ1-4	-	TRBD1	TGCGCCAGCAGCCAATTTCGGGACAGGGGGCGGGTTGCTAATGAAAAACTGTTTTTT	CASSQFRDRGRVANEKLFF
TRBV4-2	TRBJ2-1	-	-	TGTGCCAGCAGCCAAGATGCGCAGTTCGGGCAAAATGAGCAGTTCTTC	CASSQDAQFGQNEQFF
TRBV30	TRBJ1-5	-	-	TGTGCCTGGAGCCTACGGGGTCAGCCCCAGCATTTT	CAWSLRGQPQHF
TRBV11-2	TRBJ2-7	-	TRBD1	TGTGCCAGCAGCGTTACCGGGACAGGGGCCTACGAGCAGTACTTC	CASSVTGTGAYEQYF
TRBV5-6	TRBJ1-2	-	TRBD1	TGTGCCAGCAAGGACAGGGGGCGGGGTGGCTACACCTTC	CASKDRGRGGYTF
TRBV6-5	TRBJ1-6	-	-	TGTGCCAGCAGTGCCCCAGGGGTCCTAGATTCACCCCTCCACTTT	CASSAPGVLDSPLHF
TRBV4-3	TRBJ2-3	-	-	TGCGCCAGCAGCCCGATTGGGGTGACAGATACGCAGTATTTT	CASSPIGVTDTQYF
TRBV11-2	TRBJ2-5	few	-	TGTGCCAGCAGGTCAGGCCGGGAGACCCAGTACTTC	CASRSGRETQYF
TRBV19	TRBJ1-2	-	-	TGTGCCACCCAGACGAGGGTAGGTGGCTACACCTTC	CATQTRVGGYTF
TRBV28	TRBJ1-5	-	TRBD1	TGTGCCAGCAGCCCGGGACAGGCGAATACGCCCCAGCATTTT	CASSPGQANTPQHF
TRBV19	TRBJ2-7	-	-	TGTGCCAGTAGGGGCGGAAGCGCCTACGAGCAGTACTTC	CASRGGSAYEQYF
TRBV9	TRBJ2-5	-	TRBD1	TGTGCCAGCAGCGTAGAACCGGGGACAGGCCGGATCTACCAAGAGACCCAGTACTTC	CASSVEPGTGRIYQETQYF
TRBV5-5	TRBJ2-7	-	TRBD1	TGTGCCAGCAGCGGATGGGACAGGGGTTATCGCGAGCAGTACTTC	CASSGWDRGYREQYF
TRBV19	TRBJ1-4	-	TRBD1	TGTGCCAGTAGTATAGTGGGGACAGGGGTTGAAAAACTGTTTTTT	CASSIVGTGVEKLFF
TRBV5-1	TRBJ2-5	-	-	TGCGCCAGCAGCCTCCTCTCGATGAGGAAGCAAGAGACCCAGTACTTC	CASSLLSMRKQETQYF
TRBV6-5	TRBJ2-3	-	TRBD1	TGTGCCAGCAGACCGGGACAGTACCGATATACGCAGTATTTT	CASRPGQYRYTQYF
TRBV30	TRBJ1-1	-	-	TGTGCCTGTAGCAGGGCGAACACTGAAGCTTTCTTT	CACSRANTEAFF
TRBV19	TRBJ1-2	-	TRBD1	TGTGCCAGTACCATTTTGGGACAGGGGCTTGGAGGCTACACCTTC	CASTILGQGLGGYTF
TRBV6-5	TRBJ1-5	-	-	TGTGCCAGCAGTAACGATAAGGGTCAGCCCCAGCATTTT	CASSNDKGQPQHF
TRBV21-1	TRBJ1-2	-	-	TGTGCCAGCAGCAAAGTGCGGACAGAAGGCTACACCTTC	CASSKVRTEGYTF
TRBV29-1	TRBJ1-5	-	-	TGCAGCGTTGTCGATGGGGGTAATCAGCCCCAGCATTTT	CSVVDGGNQPQHF